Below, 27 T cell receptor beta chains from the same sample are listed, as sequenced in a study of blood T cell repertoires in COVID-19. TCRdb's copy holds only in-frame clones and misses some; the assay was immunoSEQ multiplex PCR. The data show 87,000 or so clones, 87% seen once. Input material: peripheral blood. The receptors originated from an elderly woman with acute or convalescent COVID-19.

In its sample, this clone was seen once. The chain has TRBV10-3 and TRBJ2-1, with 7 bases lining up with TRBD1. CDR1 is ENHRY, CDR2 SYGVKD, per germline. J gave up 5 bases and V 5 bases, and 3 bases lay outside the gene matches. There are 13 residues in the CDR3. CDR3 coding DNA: TGTGCCATCAGTAGGCAGGGGGACAATGAGCAGTTCTTC. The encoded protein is CAISRQGDNEQFF.

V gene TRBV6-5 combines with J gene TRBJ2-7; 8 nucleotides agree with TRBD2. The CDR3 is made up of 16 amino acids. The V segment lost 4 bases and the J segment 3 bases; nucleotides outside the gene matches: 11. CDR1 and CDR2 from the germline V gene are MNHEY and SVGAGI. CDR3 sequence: CASSLASLAGGYEQYF. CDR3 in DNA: TGTGCCAGCAGTTTGGCTTCACTGGCGGGAGGCTACGAGCAGTACTTC.

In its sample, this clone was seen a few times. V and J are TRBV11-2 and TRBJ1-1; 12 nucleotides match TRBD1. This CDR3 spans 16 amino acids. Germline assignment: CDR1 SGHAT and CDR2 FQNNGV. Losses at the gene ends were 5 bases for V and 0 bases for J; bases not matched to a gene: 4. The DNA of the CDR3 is TGTGCCAGCAGCCCGGGACAGGGGGCTATGAACACTGAAGCTTTCTTT. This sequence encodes CASSPGQGAMNTEAFF.

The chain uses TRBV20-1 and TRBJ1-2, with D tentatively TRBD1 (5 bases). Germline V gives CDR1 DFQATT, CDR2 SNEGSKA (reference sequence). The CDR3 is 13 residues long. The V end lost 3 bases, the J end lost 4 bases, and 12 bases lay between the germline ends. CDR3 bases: TGCAGTGCTAGTCCTGACAGAGTCTATGGCTACACCTTC. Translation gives CSASPDRVYGYTF.

The CDR3 DNA reads TGTGCCAGCTCACCGGACAGGGTGAGGGATGAAAAACTGTTTTTT. This sequence encodes CASSPDRVRDEKLFF. The chain has TRBV18 and TRBJ1-4; 8 bases map to TRBD1. CDR1 is KGHSH and CDR2 is LQKENI in the germline V gene. V lost 3 bases, J lost 6 bases, and 6 bases stayed unmatched. This CDR3 comprises 15 residues.

The CDR3 nucleotides are TGTGCCAGCAGCCGCGGACAGGGGTACGCTGAAGCTTTCTTT. Translating gives CASSRGQGYAEAFF. The rearrangement uses TRBV5-6 and TRBJ1-1, with TRBD1 identical over 9 bases. The V gene end was trimmed by 4 bases and the J gene end by 6 bases; junction bases not matched to a gene: 7. CDR1 and CDR2 (germline): SGHDT, YYEEEE. There are 14 residues in the CDR3.

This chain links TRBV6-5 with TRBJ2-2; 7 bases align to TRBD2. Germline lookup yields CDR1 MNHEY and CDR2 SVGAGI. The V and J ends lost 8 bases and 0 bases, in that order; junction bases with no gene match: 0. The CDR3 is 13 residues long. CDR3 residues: CASRGANTGELFF. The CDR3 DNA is TGTGCCAGCCGGGGGGCGAACACCGGGGAGCTGTTTTTT.

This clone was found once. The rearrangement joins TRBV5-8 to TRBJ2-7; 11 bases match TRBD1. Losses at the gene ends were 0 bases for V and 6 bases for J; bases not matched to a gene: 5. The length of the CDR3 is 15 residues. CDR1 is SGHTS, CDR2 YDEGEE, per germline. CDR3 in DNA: TGTGCCAGCAGCTTGGTAGGGACAGGGGGACGCGAGCAGTACTTC. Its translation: CASSLVGTGGREQYF. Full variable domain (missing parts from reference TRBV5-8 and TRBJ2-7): EAGVTQSPTHLIKTRGQQATLRCSPISGHTSVYWYQQALGLGLQFLLWYDEGEERNRGNFPPRFSGRQFPNYSSELNVNALELEDSALYLCASSLVGTGGREQYFGPGTRLTVT.

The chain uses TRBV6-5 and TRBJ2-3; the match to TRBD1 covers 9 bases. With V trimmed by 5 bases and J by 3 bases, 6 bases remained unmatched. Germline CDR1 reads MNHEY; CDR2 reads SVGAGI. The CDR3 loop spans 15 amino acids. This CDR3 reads CASSPGTGQTDTQYF. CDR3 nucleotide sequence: TGTGCCAGCAGTCCCGGGACAGGGCAAACAGATACGCAGTATTTT.

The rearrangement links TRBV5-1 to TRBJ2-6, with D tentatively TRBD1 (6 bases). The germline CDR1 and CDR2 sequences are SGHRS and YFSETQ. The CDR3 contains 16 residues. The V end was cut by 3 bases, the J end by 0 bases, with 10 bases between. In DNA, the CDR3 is TGCGCCAGCAGCTCGGACAGTTACTCTGGGGCCAACGTCCTGACTTTC. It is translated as CASSSDSYSGANVLTF.

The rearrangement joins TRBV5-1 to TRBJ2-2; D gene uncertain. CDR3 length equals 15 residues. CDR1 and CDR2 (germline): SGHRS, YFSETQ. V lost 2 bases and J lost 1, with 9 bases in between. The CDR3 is CASSFFRQNTGELFF. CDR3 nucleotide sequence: TGCGCCAGCAGCTTTTTCCGACAGAACACCGGGGAGCTGTTTTTT.

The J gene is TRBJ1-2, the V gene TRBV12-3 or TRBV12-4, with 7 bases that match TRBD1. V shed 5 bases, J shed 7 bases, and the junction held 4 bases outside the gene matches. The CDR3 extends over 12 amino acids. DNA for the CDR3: TGTGCCAGCAGTCGGGACAGTAGTGGCTACACCTTC. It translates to CASSRDSSGYTF.

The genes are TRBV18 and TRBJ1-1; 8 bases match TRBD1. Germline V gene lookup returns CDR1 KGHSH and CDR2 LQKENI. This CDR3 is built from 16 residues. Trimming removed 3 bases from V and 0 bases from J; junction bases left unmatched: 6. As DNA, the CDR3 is TGTGCCAGCTCACCGGTACAGGGGGGGATGAACACTGAAGCTTTCTTT. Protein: CASSPVQGGMNTEAFF.

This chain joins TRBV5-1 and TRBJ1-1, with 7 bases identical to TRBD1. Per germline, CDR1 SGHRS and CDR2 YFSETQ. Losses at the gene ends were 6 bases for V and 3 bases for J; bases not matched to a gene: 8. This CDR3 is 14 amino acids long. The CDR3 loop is CASNLQGSDTEAFF. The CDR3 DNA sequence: TGCGCCAGCAATCTACAGGGGTCTGACACTGAAGCTTTCTTT.

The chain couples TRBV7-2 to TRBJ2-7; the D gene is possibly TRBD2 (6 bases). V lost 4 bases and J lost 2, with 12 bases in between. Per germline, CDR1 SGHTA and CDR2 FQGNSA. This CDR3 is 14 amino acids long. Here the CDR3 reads CASSSSGPTYEQYF. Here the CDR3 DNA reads TGTGCCAGCAGCTCCAGCGGGCCTACCTACGAGCAGTACTTC.

CDR3 nucleotides: TGTGCCAGCAGCCAACCTACTAGCGGGAGGGTACCCGGGGAGCTGTTTTTT. Residues: CASSQPTSGRVPGELFF. The rearrangement joins TRBV3-1 (or the pseudogene TRBV3-2) to TRBJ2-2, with TRBD2 matching over 13 bases. This CDR3 spans 17 amino acids. Germline V gives CDR1 LGHDT, CDR2 YNNKEL (reference sequence). Germline trimming cut 2 bases from V and 6 bases from J; bases unmatched to any gene: 6.

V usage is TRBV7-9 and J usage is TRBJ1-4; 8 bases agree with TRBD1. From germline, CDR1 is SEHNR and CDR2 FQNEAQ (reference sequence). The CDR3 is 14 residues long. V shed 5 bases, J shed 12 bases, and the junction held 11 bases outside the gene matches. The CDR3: CASSHPGQAGELFF. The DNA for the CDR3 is TGTGCCAGCAGCCACCCGGGACAGGCGGGGGAACTGTTTTTT. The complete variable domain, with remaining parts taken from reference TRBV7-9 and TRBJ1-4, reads DTGVSQNPRHKITKRGQNVTFRCDPISEHNRLYWYRQTLGQGPEFLTYFQNEAQLEKSRLLSDRFSAERPKGSFSTLEIQRTEQGDSAMYLCASSHPGQAGELFFGSGTQLSVL.

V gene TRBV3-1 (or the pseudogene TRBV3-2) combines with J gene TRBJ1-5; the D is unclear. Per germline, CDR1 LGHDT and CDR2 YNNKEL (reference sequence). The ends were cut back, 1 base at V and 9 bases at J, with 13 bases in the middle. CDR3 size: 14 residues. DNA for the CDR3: TGTGCCAGCAGCCAAGCCCGGGGTGGTGGGCCCCAGCATTTT. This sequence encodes CASSQARGGGPQHF.

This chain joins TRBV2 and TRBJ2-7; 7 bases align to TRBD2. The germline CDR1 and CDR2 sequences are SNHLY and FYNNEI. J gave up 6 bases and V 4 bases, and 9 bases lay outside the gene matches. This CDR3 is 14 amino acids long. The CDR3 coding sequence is TGTGCCAGCAGTGTGCAAGCGGGGTCTGGCGAGCAGTACTTC. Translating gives CASSVQAGSGEQYF.

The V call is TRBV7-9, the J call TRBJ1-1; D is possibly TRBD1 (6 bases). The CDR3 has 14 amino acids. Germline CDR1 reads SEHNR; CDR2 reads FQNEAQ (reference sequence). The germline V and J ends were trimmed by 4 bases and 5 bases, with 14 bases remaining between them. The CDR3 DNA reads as TGTGCCAGCAGCTCCCAGGGGAAGGGTACTGAAGCTTTCTTT. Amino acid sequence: CASSSQGKGTEAFF.

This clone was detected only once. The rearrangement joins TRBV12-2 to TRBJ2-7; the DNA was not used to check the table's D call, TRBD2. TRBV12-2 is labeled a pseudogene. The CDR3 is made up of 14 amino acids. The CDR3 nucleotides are TGTGCAAGTCGCTTGCCGAGCGGGAGACACGAGCAGTACTTC. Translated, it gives CASRLPSGRHEQYF.

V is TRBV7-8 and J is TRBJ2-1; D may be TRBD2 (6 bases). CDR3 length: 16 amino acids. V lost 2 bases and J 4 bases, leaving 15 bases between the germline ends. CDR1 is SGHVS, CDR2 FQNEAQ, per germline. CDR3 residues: CASSLLSRLGYNEQFF. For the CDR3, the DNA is TGTGCCAGCAGCTTACTCTCGCGACTAGGTTACAATGAGCAGTTCTTC.

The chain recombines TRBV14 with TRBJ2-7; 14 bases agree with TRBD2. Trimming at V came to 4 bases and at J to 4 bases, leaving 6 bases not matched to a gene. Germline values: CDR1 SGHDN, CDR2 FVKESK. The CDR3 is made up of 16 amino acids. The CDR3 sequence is CASSRTGTSGSYEQYF. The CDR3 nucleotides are TGTGCCAGCAGCCGAACCGGGACTAGCGGGAGTTACGAGCAGTACTTC.

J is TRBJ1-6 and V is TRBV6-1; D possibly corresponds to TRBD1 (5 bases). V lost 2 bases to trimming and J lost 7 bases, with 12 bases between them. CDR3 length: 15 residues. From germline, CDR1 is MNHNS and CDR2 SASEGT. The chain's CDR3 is CASSEQTARNSPLHF. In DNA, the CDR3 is TGTGCCAGCAGTGAACAGACAGCCAGAAATTCACCCCTCCACTTT.

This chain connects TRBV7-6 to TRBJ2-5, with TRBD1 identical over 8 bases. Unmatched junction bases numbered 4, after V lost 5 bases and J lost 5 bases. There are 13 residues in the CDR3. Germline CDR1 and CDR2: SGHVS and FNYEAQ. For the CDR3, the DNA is TGTGCCAGCAGCCGGACAGGGTACGAGACCCAGTACTTC. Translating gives CASSRTGYETQYF.

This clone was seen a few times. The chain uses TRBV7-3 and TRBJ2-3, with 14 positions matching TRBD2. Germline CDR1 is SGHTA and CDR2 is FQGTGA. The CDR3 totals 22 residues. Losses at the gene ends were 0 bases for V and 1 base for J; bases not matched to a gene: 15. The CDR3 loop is CASSLTWGLAGEHTRGTDTQYF. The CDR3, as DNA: TGTGCCAGCAGCTTAACTTGGGGACTAGCGGGGGAACACACGAGGGGCACAGATACGCAGTATTTT.

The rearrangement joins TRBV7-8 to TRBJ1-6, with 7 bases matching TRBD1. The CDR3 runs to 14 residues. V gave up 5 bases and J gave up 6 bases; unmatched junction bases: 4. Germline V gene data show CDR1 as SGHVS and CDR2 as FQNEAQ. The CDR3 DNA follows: TGTGCCAGCAGCAACCGACAGGGTAATTCACCCCTCCACTTT. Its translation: CASSNRQGNSPLHF.